This T cell receptor beta chain was captured by sequencing in a study of CD8+CD57+ T cells in acquired aplastic anemia (dated by TCRdb to between 2018 and 2020). For context, the study as a whole: DNA extracted from sorted CD4+ and CD8+ cells had a mean of about 3.2 ug, with a range of about 0.2 to 30 ug. CD8+CD57+ expansion was defined as a frequency above the mean frequency observed in healthy subjects.

The junction shows trimming of 4 bases on V and 6 bases on J, plus 10 bases between the germline ends. The CDR3 spans 13 residues, from the cysteine through the phenylalanine. Of the read, only the CDR3 DNA is kept; its 39 bases are in frame from base 1. Sequences LGHNT (CDR1) and FRNRAP (CDR2) are obtained from the germline V gene. Expansion of CD8+CD57+ cells had been shown by flow cytometry in the patients chosen for sequencing. All patients had severe acquired aplastic anemia diagnosed by International Study of Aplastic Anemia and Agranulocytosis and Camitta criteria. Patients had received no therapy at the time of blood sampling. TCR repertoires of sorted CD4+ and CD8+ blood T cells from severe aplastic anemia patients and healthy subjects were deep-sequenced in the study. Patients were enrolled in the USA under clinicaltrials.gov protocols 00001620, 01623167, 00001397, 00071045, 00081523 and 00961064. Ficoll-Paque density gradient centrifugation was used to isolate peripheral blood mononuclear cells. Before DNA was extracted, CD4+ and CD8+ T cells were sorted using either FACS or magnetic beads.

This clonotype was found once. Its antigen remains undetermined. No quality values exist for individual bases; no much larger clone is one base distant. One read alone makes for weak evidence. TCR beta VDJ combination and CDR3 sequence profiling used genomic DNA as the template. An Illumina HiSeq 2000 was the platform used for TCR repertoire sequencing. The source study handled its data this way. TRBV/TRBJ rearrangement plots, CDR3 size and DJ length profiles, and Simpson's diversity index were used to assess repertoires. The most abundant DNA sequence in the deep sequencing data was taken as the immunodominant clone. CDR3 amino acid sequences were screened for sharing across subjects and compared with published repertoires and the VDJdb database. Clones were called with MiXCR by TCRdb after fastp trimmed the public reads at Q25, and only in-frame beta chains were retained. When rows share a CDR3 protein, they turn into one entry using the most common DNA and genes. It is TCRdb's table, rather than the study itself, that gives the V and J calls and clone size. The sample table shows over 150,000 distinct CDR3 sequences, and around 50% are seen once. Under 15% of the sample comes from the top ten.

General conclusions and limits of the study: CD8+ Simpson's diversity did not differ significantly between patients and healthy controls (P=0.060). Around 31 CD8+ CDR3 sequences were shared between patients and controls but appeared highly expressed in patients and within their immunodominant clones.

The sequenced sample was sorted CD4+, CD8+, or CD8+CD57+ T cells (not recorded which) from PBMCs. The chain was built from TRBV12-5 and TRBJ1-5; no confident D gene assignment can be made. The clonotype was recovered from a human donor with aplastic anemia. The encoded CDR3 is CASGSGEGQPQHF. The nucleotide sequence reads TGTGCTAGTGGTTCCGGAGAGGGTCAGCCCCAGCATTTT.